Here is one TCR beta chain with its context. Its matching antigen is unknown. This specimen comes from a study of shared clonotypes between healthy human individuals. General study findings and limits: Investigators expected sequencing depth to affect clonotype sharing among donors.

V was clipped by 7 bases and J by 6 bases, with 16 bases between them. CDR1 is MNHEY, CDR2 SMNVEV, per germline (reference sequence). The CDR3 is 15 residues long. TCRdb keeps only in-frame clones here, not all; method: immunoSEQ multiplex PCR. The table records under 2,500,000 clones, approximately 96% of them present only once. The V call is TRBV27, the J call TRBJ1-6; possibly TRBD1 for D (6 bases). The specimen sequenced was naive CD4+ T cells sorted from blood. Subset given: CD45RA+ positively selected. The origin of this receptor is a man in his late teens or twenties in good health. CDR3 sequence reads: CASTADRDTNSPLHF. The CDR3 DNA reads TGTGCCAGCACCGCAGACCGGGACACTAATTCACCCCTCCACTTT.